This T cell receptor beta chain was identified in a study of OX40 agonist ivuxolimab in advanced cancers. Study conclusions and caveats: Expanded clones were, on average, more numerous in CD8+ T cells than in CD4+. The CD4+ and CD8+ T cells in the blood had expanded clonally by week 6 at 0.1 to 3.0 mg/kg.

The cohort excluded patients with autoimmune disease history or systemic immunosuppression. With respect to this clone: Its antigen is currently unknown.

Only in-frame clones appear in the TCRdb table, and some are missing; sequencing was by immunoSEQ multiplex PCR. Altogether roughly 77,000 clones are present, around 90% being singletons, with the ten largest covering around 0.65%. From germline, CDR1 is LNHDA and CDR2 SQIVND (reference sequence). CDR3 length equals 14 residues. V lost 7 bases and J lost 5, with 17 bases in between. The chain joins TRBV19 to TRBJ1-1, with D maybe TRBD1 (5 bases). The material sequenced was CD4+ or CD8+ T cells sorted from blood, taken in a trial of the OX40 agonist ivuxolimab. This TCR derives from an adult with an advanced solid tumor such as melanoma, head and neck, liver or kidney cancer. For the CDR3, the DNA is TGTGCCAGTACCCTAGGGGTTCGACAGACTGAAGCTTTCTTT. Translating gives CASTLGVRQTEAFF.